The 17 T cell receptor beta chains below were found in one sample sequenced in a study of technical replicates of blood from a few donors. Generated by immunoSEQ multiplex PCR, the TCRdb table keeps only in-frame clones and is missing some. This repertoire shows 51,000 or so clones, 90% to 95% found once; its top ten account for 3% to 5%. Input material: PBMCs. These TCRs come from a human donor in good health. Some clones in this sample may be carry-over from other donors' samples.

The chain recombines TRBV28 with TRBJ1-2; D possibly corresponds to TRBD1 (6 bases). Germline CDR1 is MDHEN and CDR2 is SYDVKM. This CDR3 has 13 residues. V lost 6 bases, J lost 1 base, and 9 bases lay in between. The CDR3 nucleotides are TGTGCCAGCAGAGGACAGTTTAACTATGGCTACACCTTC. Translation gives CASRGQFNYGYTF.

The CDR3 coding sequence is TGTGCCAGCAGCTTCCCTCGCCAGGGCGGTGGAACTAATGAAAAACTGTTTTTT. Residues: CASSFPRQGGGTNEKLFF. This chain connects TRBV7-8 to TRBJ1-4; D perhaps matches TRBD1 (5 bases). V lost 3 bases and J lost 1, with 18 bases in between. The germline CDR1 and CDR2 sequences are SGHVS and FQNEAQ. The CDR3 is 18 amino acids.

The V call is TRBV9, the J call TRBJ1-1, with D possibly TRBD1 on 5 matching bases. With 0 bases removed from V and 0 bases from J, the gap between germline ends came to 12 bases. The CDR3 covers 16 residues. CDR1 is SGDLS, CDR2 YYNGEE, per germline. CDR3 region: CASSVGGFLMNTEAFF. The CDR3 DNA follows: TGTGCCAGCAGCGTAGGGGGCTTCCTCATGAACACTGAAGCTTTCTTT.

This chain links TRBV4-3 with TRBJ2-7; TRBD2 matches at 8 bases. Germline V gives CDR1 LGHNA, CDR2 YSLEER. Losses at the gene ends were 4 bases for V and 3 bases for J; bases not matched to a gene: 5. The CDR3 is 14 residues long. CDR3 in amino acids: CASSPGLGDYEQYF. The CDR3 DNA reads as TGCGCCAGCAGCCCGGGACTAGGGGACTACGAGCAGTACTTC.

The chain employs TRBV5-5 and TRBJ1-5; no reliable D call. Germline V gene data show CDR1 as SGHKS and CDR2 as YYEKEE (reference sequence). The CDR3 contains 12 residues. V lost 0 bases and J lost 6, with 4 bases in between. CDR3 DNA sequence: TGTGCCAGCAGCTTGGCGGGTCAGCCCCAGCATTTT. As protein: CASSLAGQPQHF.

The genes are TRBV6-5 and TRBJ1-6, with TRBD1 matching 7 bases. CDR1 is MNHEY, CDR2 SVGAGI, per germline. The CDR3 totals 14 residues. J lost 10 bases, V lost 7 bases, and 10 bases had no gene match. In DNA form, the CDR3 reads TGTGCCAGCACCCGAGAGGGGGCGGGCTCACCCCTCCACTTT. It codes for CASTREGAGSPLHF.

This sequence joins TRBV4-2 and TRBJ2-5, with 13 bases lining up with TRBD2. Germline CDR1 reads LGHNA; CDR2 reads YNFKEQ. With V trimmed by 1 base and J by 7 bases, 3 bases remained unmatched. This CDR3 is built from 15 residues. The CDR3 DNA is TGTGCCAGCAGCCAAGGGACTAGCGGGGGTTGGACCCAGTACTTC. This sequence encodes CASSQGTSGGWTQYF.

CDR3 in amino acids: CASSEQGYGNQPQHF. For the CDR3, the DNA is TGTGCCAGCAGTGAACAGGGCTATGGGAATCAGCCCCAGCATTTT. The chain recombines TRBV6-1 with TRBJ1-5, with D tentatively TRBD1 (5 bases). Germline lookup yields CDR1 MNHNS and CDR2 SASEGT. The CDR3 totals 15 residues. Between the trimmed V and J ends, which lost 2 bases and 4 bases, there was a span of 12 bases.

V is TRBV6-5 and J is TRBJ1-6; TRBD1 is a possible D gene (6 bases). Germline lookup yields CDR1 MNHEY and CDR2 SVGAGI. Deletions cut 6 bases from V and 6 bases from J, with 6 bases between. There are 12 residues in the CDR3. The DNA for the CDR3 is TGTGCCAGCAGACAGGGTAATTCACCCCTCCACTTT. Residues: CASRQGNSPLHF.

The rearrangement uses TRBV30 and TRBJ2-3; no firm D call. The V end was cut by 0 bases, the J end by 7 bases, with 5 bases between. CDR1 is GTSNPN and CDR2 is SVGIG in the germline V gene (reference sequence). This CDR3 contains 11 residues. The CDR3: CAWSVLNTQYF. The DNA of the CDR3 is TGTGCCTGGAGTGTACTGAATACGCAGTATTTT.

The rearrangement joins TRBV19 to TRBJ2-7, with 8 nucleotides matching TRBD1. The CDR3 has 16 amino acids. Germline CDR1 is LNHDA and CDR2 is SQIVND (reference sequence). With 4 bases clipped from V and 7 bases from J, the junction kept 15 bases outside the gene matches. CDR3 coding DNA: TGTGCCAGTAGTAACCTCGGGCAGGGGGCTATATGGGAGCAGTACTTC. Translated, it gives CASSNLGQGAIWEQYF.

The rearrangement links TRBV2 to TRBJ2-2, with 7 bases aligning to TRBD1. With V trimmed by 4 bases and J by 4 bases, 9 bases remained unmatched. CDR3 length equals 16 residues. Germline CDR1 is SNHLY and CDR2 is FYNNEI. This CDR3 is CASSVYGDSTTGELFF. CDR3 DNA: TGTGCCAGCAGTGTATATGGGGACAGCACCACCGGGGAGCTGTTTTTT.

The chain combines TRBV4-3 with TRBJ1-2; D gene ambiguous. Trimming removed 4 bases from V and 0 bases from J, with 6 bases in between. Germline V gives CDR1 LGHNA, CDR2 YSLEER. CDR3 length: 13 residues. The CDR3 coding sequence is TGCGCCAGCAGCCGAACAGCTAACTATGGCTACACCTTC. Encoded protein: CASSRTANYGYTF.

The CDR3 spells CASSPPMRVGELFF. CDR3 DNA: TGTGCCAGCTCACCGCCTATGCGGGTCGGGGAGCTGTTTTTT. This sequence joins TRBV18 and TRBJ2-2, with D perhaps matching TRBD2 (5 bases). CDR1 KGHSH and CDR2 LQKENI come from the germline V gene. The V end was cut by 3 bases, the J end by 7 bases, with 12 bases between. This CDR3 has 14 residues.

The rearrangement links TRBV5-1 to TRBJ2-7; D remains unclear. Germline V gives CDR1 SGHRS, CDR2 YFSETQ. This CDR3 spans 15 amino acids. V lost 0 bases and J lost 2, with 12 bases in between. The CDR3 nucleotides are TGCGCCAGCAGCTTGGTTGGCCAGGTACCCTACGAGCAGTACTTC. Residues: CASSLVGQVPYEQYF.

The V gene is TRBV6-5, the J gene TRBJ1-2; TRBD1 is a possible D gene (5 bases). Trimming stripped 6 bases from V and 5 bases from J, with 10 bases between. Germline CDR1 MNHEY, CDR2 SVGAGI. The CDR3 loop spans 12 amino acids. In nucleotides, the CDR3 is TGTGCCAGCAGCGACAGCGTTTATGGCTACACCTTC. Translation gives CASSDSVYGYTF.

The V call is TRBV4-1, the J call TRBJ2-5, with 7 positions matching TRBD2. Germline V gives CDR1 MGHRA, CDR2 YSYEKL. The CDR3 is 13 residues long. The CDR3 region is CATAGVLAETQYF. The CDR3 DNA follows: TGCGCTACCGCGGGGGTCCTAGCGGAGACCCAGTACTTC.